This T cell receptor (beta chain) is drawn from a study of T cell changes during pregnancy in multiple sclerosis. The germline V gene encodes CDR1 MDHEN and CDR2 SYDVKM. The CDR3 runs 14 residues. Trimming left V 2 bases short and J 2 bases short, with 8 bases between. As concerns this clone: This CDR3 is also generated by other DNA sequences in the sample.

The repertoire was sequenced with immunoSEQ multiplex PCR; TCRdb's copy has only in-frame clones and lacks some. This sample yields about 120,000 clones, of which roughly 92% are seen a single time; approximately 6.2% belongs to the top ten. This chain connects TRBV28 to TRBJ2-3; D is possibly TRBD2 (5 bases). The receptor was derived from a female donor with multiple sclerosis, enrolled in a pregnancy study. Sequencing used peripheral blood, obtained before pregnancy. The CDR3 nucleotides are TGTGCCAGCAGTTTAACCGGGAACACAGATACGCAGTATTTT. This codes for CASSLTGNTDTQYF.